This T cell receptor beta chain emerged from a study of T cell responses to AZD1222 COVID-19 vaccine. Whole-study findings and limits: Spike-specific TCR breadth and depth went up after people got two AZD1222 doses. White British people made up most donors, females outnumbered males, and clonal diversity was possibly underestimated.

As to this clone: Its antigen is currently unknown.

V lost 3 bases to trimming and J lost 8 bases, with 19 bases between them. This CDR3 has 15 amino acids. Germline CDR1 is DFQATT and CDR2 is SNEGSKA (reference sequence). Generated by immunoSEQ multiplex PCR, the TCRdb table keeps only in-frame clones and is missing some. The sample contains over 110,000 clones, 80% to 95% of which appear only once. The sample here was peripheral blood, taken on day 0 of AZD1222 vaccination. The chain has TRBV20-1 and TRBJ1-4; a possible D gene is TRBD1 (5 bases). The source of this sequence is an adult in good health. In DNA, the CDR3 is TGCAGTGCTAGTCTGCCCGGGACCCCGGACGAAAAACTGTTTTTT. Protein product: CSASLPGTPDEKLFF.